The rows below give T cell receptor beta chains drawn from one sample of a study of T cell responses to AZD1222 COVID-19 vaccine. Sequenced by immunoSEQ multiplex PCR; TCRdb stores in-frame clones only, minus some. Of about 180,000 clones in the sample, around 88% were seen once. The sample was peripheral blood, taken 28 days after the second AZD1222 dose. Receptors were obtained from an adult who received the AZD1222 COVID-19 vaccine. The CDR3 runs from the conserved cysteine through the conserved F or W. Each record gives: V gene, D gene, clone size, J gene, CDR3 length, CDR3 DNA, CDR3 protein. A D gene is named only where the DNA matches it firmly. Only some rows state a clone size, as once, few, many or a class for expanded clones.

v_gene: TRBV28
d_gene: -
abundance: few
j_gene: TRBJ2-2
len: 17
CDR3nt: TGTGCCAGCAGTTTTGGGCTGGGAGGAGTTTACACCGGGGAGCTGTTTTTT
CDR3aa: CASSFGLGGVYTGELFF

v_gene: TRBV19
d_gene: TRBD1
abundance: -
j_gene: TRBJ2-2
len: 14
CDR3nt: TGTGCCAGTAGCGGGACAGGGAACACCGGGGAGCTGTTTTTT
CDR3aa: CASSGTGNTGELFF

v_gene: TRBV7-9
d_gene: -
abundance: -
j_gene: TRBJ1-1
len: 15
CDR3nt: TGTGCCAGCAGCCAGGGGACCTCGGGGGGCACTGAAGCTTTCTTT
CDR3aa: CASSQGTSGGTEAFF

v_gene: TRBV7-2
d_gene: -
abundance: -
j_gene: TRBJ2-2
len: 18
CDR3nt: TGTGCCAGCAGCTTAGACCCCCAGGGCCGCCCGAACACCGGGGAGCTGTTTTTT
CDR3aa: CASSLDPQGRPNTGELFF

v_gene: TRBV9
d_gene: -
abundance: -
j_gene: TRBJ1-2
len: 15
CDR3nt: TGTGCCAGCAGCCCGAGTGGGGGGTTTGGGGATGGCTACACCTTC
CDR3aa: CASSPSGGFGDGYTF

v_gene: TRBV7-9
d_gene: -
abundance: -
j_gene: TRBJ2-5
len: 12
CDR3nt: TGTGCCAGCAGCTGGACCCCAGAGACCCAGTACTTC
CDR3aa: CASSWTPETQYF

v_gene: TRBV4-3
d_gene: -
abundance: -
j_gene: TRBJ2-7
len: 15
CDR3nt: TGCGCCAGCAGCCAAGATCCGGGACACTCCTACGAGCAGTACTTC
CDR3aa: CASSQDPGHSYEQYF

v_gene: TRBV19
d_gene: -
abundance: -
j_gene: TRBJ1-4
len: 15
CDR3nt: TGTGCCAGTAGTATTCTCAGCTCAACTAATGAAAAACTGTTTTTT
CDR3aa: CASSILSSTNEKLFF

v_gene: TRBV5-1
d_gene: -
abundance: -
j_gene: TRBJ2-1
len: 14
CDR3nt: TGCGCCAGCAGCCCCGTGGTGGGGTCCAATGAGCAGTTCTTC
CDR3aa: CASSPVVGSNEQFF

v_gene: TRBV7-2
d_gene: -
abundance: -
j_gene: TRBJ2-1
len: 14
CDR3nt: TGTGCCAGCAGCTTAATCCTAGCAAACAATGAGCAGTTCTTC
CDR3aa: CASSLILANNEQFF

v_gene: TRBV15
d_gene: -
abundance: -
j_gene: TRBJ1-2
len: 13
CDR3nt: TGTGCCACCAGCAGAGACCGGGGGGGCTACTACACCTTC
CDR3aa: CATSRDRGGYYTF

v_gene: TRBV6-5
d_gene: TRBD1
abundance: -
j_gene: TRBJ1-4
len: 14
CDR3nt: TGTGCCAGCAGTTCGGGACAGGGGTTGGGAAAACTGTTTTTT
CDR3aa: CASSSGQGLGKLFF

v_gene: TRBV19
d_gene: -
abundance: -
j_gene: TRBJ2-7
len: 15
CDR3nt: TGTGCCAGTAGTACCATTCCCGGAGGGGCCTACGAGCAGTACTTC
CDR3aa: CASSTIPGGAYEQYF

v_gene: TRBV5-4
d_gene: TRBD1
abundance: -
j_gene: TRBJ1-2
len: 16
CDR3nt: TGTGCCAGCAGCCCCCCACTCGGACAGGGATTTGGTGGCTACACCTTC
CDR3aa: CASSPPLGQGFGGYTF

v_gene: TRBV9
d_gene: -
abundance: -
j_gene: TRBJ2-5
len: 22
CDR3nt: TGTGCCAGCAGCCCCACGACCGTAGGAGGCTGGAGGGGGCTAGGCGGGGGAGAGACCCAGTACTTC
CDR3aa: CASSPTTVGGWRGLGGGETQYF

v_gene: TRBV27
d_gene: TRBD1
abundance: -
j_gene: TRBJ2-7
len: 16
CDR3nt: TGTGCCAGCAGTTCAAATTTTTTAGACAGGGCAGAGGAGCAGTACTTC
CDR3aa: CASSSNFLDRAEEQYF

v_gene: TRBV5-1
d_gene: TRBD2
abundance: few
j_gene: TRBJ2-4
len: 14
CDR3nt: TGCGCCAGCAGCTCGGGACTAGACTTTAGCATTCAGTACTTC
CDR3aa: CASSSGLDFSIQYF

v_gene: TRBV28
d_gene: TRBD2
abundance: -
j_gene: TRBJ2-3
len: 16
CDR3nt: TGTGCCAGCAGAGGGACTAGCGGGGGGGCCGCAGATACGCAGTATTTT
CDR3aa: CASRGTSGGAADTQYF

v_gene: TRBV27
d_gene: TRBD2
abundance: -
j_gene: TRBJ2-1
len: 13
CDR3nt: TGTGCCAGCAGTCGGGGAGGGTACAATGAGCAGTTCTTC
CDR3aa: CASSRGGYNEQFF

v_gene: TRBV19
d_gene: TRBD1
abundance: -
j_gene: TRBJ2-7
len: 16
CDR3nt: TGTGCCAGTAGTATGGGAAAGGGGGCGCAAGGTTACGAGCAGTACTTC
CDR3aa: CASSMGKGAQGYEQYF

v_gene: TRBV27
d_gene: TRBD1
abundance: -
j_gene: TRBJ1-2
len: 16
CDR3nt: TGTGCCAGCAGTTTCCTCCTAGGACAGGGGGCGACTGGCTACACCTTC
CDR3aa: CASSFLLGQGATGYTF

v_gene: TRBV4-3
d_gene: TRBD2
abundance: -
j_gene: TRBJ2-1
len: 19
CDR3nt: TGCGCCAGCAGCCAAGGTCCCAGCGGGGGGGCGTATACCTACAATGAGCAGTTCTTC
CDR3aa: CASSQGPSGGAYTYNEQFF

v_gene: TRBV6-5
d_gene: TRBD1
abundance: once
j_gene: TRBJ1-4
len: 13
CDR3nt: TGTGCCAGCCAGACAGGGGCCACTGAAAAACTGTTTTTT
CDR3aa: CASQTGATEKLFF

v_gene: TRBV7-9
d_gene: TRBD1
abundance: -
j_gene: TRBJ2-5
len: 14
CDR3nt: TGTGCCAGCAGCCCCACAGGGGATCAAGAGACCCAGTACTTC
CDR3aa: CASSPTGDQETQYF

v_gene: TRBV6-5
d_gene: TRBD1
abundance: -
j_gene: TRBJ2-7
len: 13
CDR3nt: TGTGCCAGCAAGGGACAGGGGGCCTACGAGCAGTACTTC
CDR3aa: CASKGQGAYEQYF

v_gene: TRBV21-1
d_gene: -
abundance: once
j_gene: TRBJ1-2
len: 16
CDR3nt: TGTGCCAGCAGCAAAGCTCCGGGACGGCTTAGCTATGGCTACACCTTC
CDR3aa: CASSKAPGRLSYGYTF

v_gene: TRBV4-1
d_gene: -
abundance: -
j_gene: TRBJ1-2
len: 16
CDR3nt: TGCGCCAGCAGCCCCGCGGGGCAGACTCCTAACTATGGCTACACCTTC
CDR3aa: CASSPAGQTPNYGYTF

v_gene: TRBV7-2
d_gene: -
abundance: -
j_gene: TRBJ2-1
len: 11
CDR3nt: TGTGCCAGCAGCCCCTCAACGAAGCAGTTCTTC
CDR3aa: CASSPSTKQFF